These 20 T cell receptor beta chains came from one sample sequenced in a study of blood T cells in healthy people across ages. A second about 6 to 12 cycle PCR used barcoded and J-beta primers. TCRdb used MiXCR to reprocess the 5' RACE reads, holding one entry per CDR3 protein. The sample records about 1.1 million distinct CDR3 sequences, 35% to 40% being singletons. Sequencing was performed on blood. These receptors were taken from a man between 18 and 29 years old in good health.

This chain joins TRBV4-3 and TRBJ1-2; D not certain. The germline V gene has CDR1 LGHNA and CDR2 YSLEER. The CDR3 extends over 14 amino acids. The V and J ends lost 1 base and 7 bases respectively, with 13 bases between them. CDR3 amino acids: CASSQGFRVGGYTF. The DNA of the CDR3 is TGCGCCAGCAGCCAAGGTTTCCGTGTGGGTGGCTACACCTTC.

The rearrangement uses TRBV15 and TRBJ1-2; the D is unclear. Trimming pared 0 bases from V and 7 bases from J, leaving 15 bases between. The CDR3 sequence is 15 residues long. Germline CDR1 and CDR2: LNHNV and YYDKDF (reference sequence). This CDR3 reads CATSRDTKTGFGYTF. The CDR3 region has the DNA TGTGCCACCAGCAGAGATACTAAGACGGGGTTTGGCTACACCTTC.

Only a few counts were recorded for this clonotype. The chain links TRBV12-3 or TRBV12-4 to TRBJ1-2, with D unclear. The V and J ends lost 7 bases and 8 bases respectively, with 17 bases between them. The CDR3 covers 13 residues. CDR3 nucleotide sequence: TGTGCCAGCACCTCGGTCCGCGCTGGGGGCTACACCTTC. It specifies CASTSVRAGGYTF.

The chain recombines TRBV20-1 with TRBJ2-3; D possibly corresponds to TRBD2 (6 bases). V lost 5 bases and J lost 0, with 18 bases in between. CDR3 length equals 16 residues. From germline, CDR1 is DFQATT and CDR2 SNEGSKA (reference sequence). As DNA, the CDR3 is TGCAGTGCTGGAGGGTCCAGCGGAGTTAGCACAGATACGCAGTATTTT. Translated: CSAGGSSGVSTDTQYF.

Points on this clonotype: This may come from a read error, since a much larger clone is one base off. The CDR3 here is CASSKAPYEDQYF. CDR3 coding DNA: TGTGCCAGCAGTAAAGCCCCTTACGAGGACCAGTACTTC. The chain uses TRBV7-2 and TRBJ2-5; D call uncertain. Trimming removed 6 bases at V and 10 bases at J, with 18 bases between. The CDR3 is 13 amino acids. CDR1 and CDR2 (germline): SGHTA, FQGNSA.

The gene calls are TRBV7-9 and TRBJ2-7, with 8 bases fitting TRBD2. The germline V gene has CDR1 SEHNR and CDR2 FQNEAQ (reference sequence). V trimming: 1 base; J trimming: 6 bases; junction bases outside the gene matches: 8. The CDR3 length is 15 residues. For the CDR3, the DNA is TGTGCCAGCAGCTTAGACCGGGAGGGCCGTCCCGAGCAGTACTTC. Translated: CASSLDREGRPEQYF.

The chain has TRBV20-1 and TRBJ2-3; 9 bases agree with TRBD2. The CDR3 is 16 amino acids. J lost 6 bases, V lost 1 base, and 11 bases had no gene match. Germline V gene sequence: CDR1 DFQATT, CDR2 SNEGSKA (reference sequence). The CDR3 DNA is TGCAGTGCTAGAGGGGGGGCTAGCGGGAAGCACGATACGCAGTATTTT. Translated, it gives CSARGGASGKHDTQYF.

The V and J genes are TRBV5-1 and TRBJ1-1, with 8 bases fitting TRBD1. After removal of 3 bases from V and 3 bases from J, the junction contained 10 bases not matched to a gene. Germline V gene sequence: CDR1 SGHRS, CDR2 YFSETQ. The CDR3 totals 16 residues. CDR3 sequence: CASSSRTGRGDTEAFF. In DNA, the CDR3 is TGCGCCAGCAGCTCGCGGACAGGGAGGGGAGACACTGAAGCTTTCTTT.

This clonotype has more than one count but fewer than ten. The chain links TRBV6-1 to TRBJ2-7; perhaps TRBD1 as D (5 bases). The germline CDR1 and CDR2 sequences are MNHNS and SASEGT. Trimming removed 8 bases at V and 2 bases at J, with 16 bases between. CDR3 length equals 14 residues. Here the CDR3 DNA reads TGTGCCAGCCTGCAAGGGGTCATAACCTACGAGCAGTACTTC. Protein sequence: CASLQGVITYEQYF.

This clonotype was found a few times. This chain joins TRBV20-1 and TRBJ2-1; D is uncertain. The CDR3 contains 14 residues. V was clipped by 2 bases and J by 0 bases, with 8 bases between them. Germline-derived CDR1 and CDR2 are DFQATT and SNEGSKA (reference sequence). CDR3 protein: CSARRDSSYNEQFF. The CDR3, as DNA: TGCAGTGCTAGAAGAGATAGCTCCTACAATGAGCAGTTCTTC.

This clonotype has a handful of counts. The chain is built from TRBV20-1 and TRBJ2-1, with D possibly TRBD2 on 7 matching bases. This CDR3 comprises 14 residues. V was clipped by 6 bases and J by 5 bases, with 17 bases between them. Germline assignment: CDR1 DFQATT and CDR2 SNEGSKA (reference sequence). The CDR3, as DNA: TGCAGTGCCCAAAGGGGGGGGCTAGACAATGAGCAGTTCTTC. This sequence encodes CSAQRGGLDNEQFF.

The chain employs TRBV4-1 and TRBJ1-5; D is uncertain. The germline V gene has CDR1 MGHRA and CDR2 YSYEKL. V was shortened by 1 base and J by 4 bases, with 5 bases between the two germline ends. The CDR3 spans 13 residues. The CDR3 protein is CASSQVFNQPQHF. CDR3 DNA sequence: TGCGCCAGCAGCCAAGTCTTTAATCAGCCCCAGCATTTT.

The V and J genes are TRBV3-1 and TRBJ2-5, with unresolved D. CDR1 and CDR2 from the germline V gene are LGHDT and YNNKEL (reference sequence). The CDR3 sequence is 15 residues long. Trimming stripped 2 bases from V and 0 bases from J, with 10 bases between. The chain's CDR3 is CASSQFPGNQETQYF. CDR3 DNA sequence: TGTGCCAGCAGCCAATTTCCCGGAAACCAAGAGACCCAGTACTTC.

This chain links TRBV20-1 with TRBJ2-3, with 8 bases that match TRBD1. This CDR3 has 15 amino acids. Germline V gene lookup returns CDR1 DFQATT and CDR2 SNEGSKA (reference sequence). V lost 0 bases and J lost 2; bases outside the gene matches: 4. CDR3 coding DNA: TGCAGTGCTAGAGATCTCCAGGGGGCCACAGATACGCAGTATTTT. Translation gives CSARDLQGATDTQYF.

The rearrangement uses TRBV7-2 and TRBJ1-5, with D perhaps TRBD1 (5 bases). The germline V gene encodes CDR1 SGHTA and CDR2 FQGNSA. The CDR3 has 15 residues. Between the trimmed V and J ends, which lost 1 base and 0 bases, there was a span of 7 bases. The CDR3 DNA reads as TGTGCCAGCAGCTTAGACAGGTATAGCAATCAGCCCCAGCATTTT. This gives the protein CASSLDRYSNQPQHF.

Points on this clonotype: The junction and the germline gene differ at one end; a read error may be behind it. The chain couples TRBV6-2 or TRBV6-3 to TRBJ2-4, with unresolved D. Germline lookup yields CDR1 MNHEY and CDR2 SVGEGT. The CDR3 has 19 residues. The CDR3 sequence is CTSNYSSWLGFSAKNIQYF. In DNA, the CDR3 is TGTACCAGCAATTACTCATCATGGTTAGGGTTTTCAGCCAAAAACATTCAGTACTTC.

The sample holds many counts of this clonotype. The chain is built from TRBV20-1 and TRBJ2-5, with 7 bases that match TRBD1. J lost 4 bases, V lost 0 bases, and 8 bases had no gene match. The CDR3 contains 15 residues. The V gene's germline CDR1 is DFQATT and CDR2 SNEGSKA (reference sequence). The chain's CDR3 is CSARDLGGKGETQYF. CDR3 DNA: TGCAGTGCTAGAGATCTAGGGGGCAAAGGAGAGACCCAGTACTTC.

The J gene is TRBJ2-1, the V gene TRBV4-1; no reliable D call. Germline V gene sequence: CDR1 MGHRA, CDR2 YSYEKL. The CDR3 covers 15 residues. Trimming stripped 4 bases from V and 5 bases from J, with 15 bases between. The CDR3 nucleotides read TGCGCCAGCAGCCCCAATGACCTCGCACACAATGAGCAGTTCTTC. Translation: CASSPNDLAHNEQFF.

The CDR3 nucleotides are TGTGCCAGCAGCCAACAGGCAGGGGGGTTTGGCGAAAAACTGTTTTTT. Translated, it gives CASSQQAGGFGEKLFF. This rearrangement joins TRBV4-2 to TRBJ1-4, with TRBD1 matching 7 bases. V lost 2 bases and J lost 8; bases outside the gene matches: 11. Germline values: CDR1 LGHNA, CDR2 YNFKEQ. The CDR3 totals 16 residues.

The rearrangement links TRBV10-3 to TRBJ1-4; TRBD1 is a possible D gene (6 bases). CDR1 is ENHRY and CDR2 is SYGVKD in the germline V gene. CDR3 length equals 13 residues. The V end was cut by 2 bases, the J end by 13 bases, with 14 bases between. The CDR3 DNA is TGTGCCATCAGTGAGGTACAGGGAGAGGGACTGTTTTTT. It yields the protein CAISEVQGEGLFF.